A single sample is the source of the 7 T cell receptor beta chains below, sequenced in a study of blood T cell repertoires in COVID-19. Some clones are missing from TCRdb's copy, which holds only in-frame ones; the method was immunoSEQ multiplex PCR. The profile shows 300,000 to 350,000 clones, 90% of them singletons. Sequencing used PBMCs or T cells enriched from blood (not recorded which). These receptors came from a woman aged 18-30 years with acute COVID-19.

The chain joins TRBV5-1 to TRBJ1-2, with D perhaps matching TRBD1 (5 bases). The V and J ends lost 4 bases and 4 bases respectively, with 20 bases between them. Germline lookup yields CDR1 SGHRS and CDR2 YFSETQ. The CDR3 runs 16 residues. The CDR3 DNA is TGCGCCAGCAGCAAATCCGACAGTGGGGTCGTCTATGGCTACACCTTC. It specifies CASSKSDSGVVYGYTF.

The gene calls are TRBV6-5 and TRBJ1-5; D is perhaps TRBD1 (5 bases). The CDR3 consists of 14 residues. The V end lost 7 bases, the J end lost 1 base, and 11 bases lay between the germline ends. Germline V gene data show CDR1 as MNHEY and CDR2 as SVGAGI. The DNA of the CDR3 is TGTGCCAGCATGCGGGGACCGAGCAATCAGCCCCAGCATTTT. Its translation is CASMRGPSNQPQHF.

The chain joins TRBV18 to TRBJ2-1; 8 bases agree with TRBD1. Losses at the gene ends were 6 bases for V and 4 bases for J; bases not matched to a gene: 11. Per the germline V gene, CDR1 is KGHSH and CDR2 is LQKENI. The CDR3 consists of 16 residues. DNA for the CDR3: TGTGCCAGCTCTTCTAAGGACAGGGCGGGGTACAATGAGCAGTTCTTC. It specifies CASSSKDRAGYNEQFF.

Here the CDR3 DNA reads TGTGCCAGCAGCCCCGCCGTTATAGCGGGAGGGGAGACCCAGTACTTC. Protein: CASSPAVIAGGETQYF. This rearrangement joins TRBV3-1 (or the pseudogene TRBV3-2) to TRBJ2-5; 11 positions match TRBD2. The germline V gene has CDR1 LGHDT and CDR2 YNNKEL (reference sequence). With 4 bases clipped from V and 5 bases from J, the junction kept 9 bases outside the gene matches. The CDR3 totals 16 residues.

The chain is built from TRBV12-3 or TRBV12-4 and TRBJ1-2, with unresolved D. V lost 5 bases and J lost 6, with 10 bases in between. The CDR3 length is 12 residues. DNA for the CDR3: TGTGCCAGCAGTCGCATTACAGATGGCTACACCTTC. Protein product: CASSRITDGYTF.

Remarks on this clone: Mismatch with germline at one junction end may stem from a read error. The chain uses TRBV28 and TRBJ1-4; 7 bases match TRBD1. From germline, CDR1 is MDHEN and CDR2 SYDVKM. This CDR3 comprises 15 residues. In DNA form, the CDR3 reads TGTGCCAGCAGGAGTGAGGGGGCAGCTAACGAAAAACTGTTTTTT. Translated, it gives CASRSEGAANEKLFF. Full variable domain (outside the CDR3, taken from reference TRBV28 and TRBJ1-4): DVKVTQSSRYLVKRTGEKVFLECVQDMDHENMFWYRQDPGLGLRLIYFSYDVKMKEKGDIPEGYSVSREKKERFSLILESASTNQTSMYLCASRSEGAANEKLFFGSGTQLSVL.

This sequence joins TRBV5-8 and TRBJ1-2, with D possibly TRBD1 on 5 matching bases. CDR1 and CDR2 from the germline V gene are SGHTS and YDEGEE. CDR3 length: 13 residues. The V end lost 0 bases, the J end lost 7 bases, and 10 bases lay between the germline ends. The CDR3: CASSLAGLSGYTF. The DNA for the CDR3 is TGTGCCAGCAGCTTGGCAGGGTTGAGTGGCTACACCTTC.